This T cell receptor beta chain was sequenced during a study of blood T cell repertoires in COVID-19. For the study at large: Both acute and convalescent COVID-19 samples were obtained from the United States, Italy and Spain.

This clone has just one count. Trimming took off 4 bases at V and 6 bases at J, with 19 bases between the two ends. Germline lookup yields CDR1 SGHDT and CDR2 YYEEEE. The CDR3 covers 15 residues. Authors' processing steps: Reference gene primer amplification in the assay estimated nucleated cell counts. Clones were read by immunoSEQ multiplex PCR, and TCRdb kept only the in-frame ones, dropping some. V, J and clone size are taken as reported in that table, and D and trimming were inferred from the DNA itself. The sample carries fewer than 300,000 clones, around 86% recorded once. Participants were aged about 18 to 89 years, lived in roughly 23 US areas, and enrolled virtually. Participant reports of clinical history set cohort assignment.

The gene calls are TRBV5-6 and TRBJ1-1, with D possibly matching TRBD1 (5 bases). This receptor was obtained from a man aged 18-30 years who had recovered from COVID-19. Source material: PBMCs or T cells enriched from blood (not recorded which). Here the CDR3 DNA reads TGTGCCAGCAGCACTGGGACTTCCCCGGCAGCTGAAGCTTTCTTT. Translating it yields CASSTGTSPAAEAFF. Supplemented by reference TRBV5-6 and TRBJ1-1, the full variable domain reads DAGVTQSPTHLIKTRGQQVTLRCSPKSGHDTVSWYQQALGQGPQFIFQYYEEEERQRGNFPDRFSGHQFPNYSSELNVNALLLGDSALYLCASSTGTSPAAEAFFGQGTRLTVV.